Presented here are 5 T cell receptor beta chains from one specimen sequenced in a study of persistence of HIV-infected CD4 T cells. Cells were stimulated nonspecifically with anti-CD3/anti-CD28 magnetic beads. CD4+ T cells upregulating both CD40 ligand and CD69 were sorted as responding cells. No antigen has been identified for these receptors. The immunoSEQ assay was version 4, run in survey mode. TCRdb keeps only in-frame clones here, not all; method: immunoSEQ multiplex PCR. The table records over 35,000 clones, around 89% of them present only once. The sample in question was CD4+ T cells sorted from PBMCs after approximately 19-hour stimulation, obtained from a patient who received antiretroviral therapy. The receptors here all came from an adult man with HIV who was CMV-seropositive.

This chain uses TRBV19 with TRBJ1-6, with D possibly being TRBD1 (5 bases). The ends were cut back, 6 bases at V and 2 bases at J, with 11 bases in the middle. This CDR3 region has 15 residues. Germline lookup yields CDR1 LNHDA and CDR2 SQIVND (reference sequence). Here the CDR3 DNA reads TGTGCCAGTAGGACAGAAACTACCTATAATTCACCCCTCCACTTT. This gives the protein CASRTETTYNSPLHF.

This clone was detected once. CDR3 sequence: CASSPSFGEQFF. In nucleotides, the CDR3 is TGTGCCAGCAGCCCATCCTTCGGGGAGCAGTTCTTC. The rearrangement links TRBV3-1 (or the pseudogene TRBV3-2) to TRBJ2-1; D is undetermined. V gave up 4 bases and J gave up 10 bases, with 11 bases separating them. This CDR3 is built from 12 residues. Germline V lookup: CDR1 LGHDT, CDR2 YNNKEL (reference sequence).

V usage is TRBV2 and J usage is TRBJ2-1, with a weak D call TRBD2 (6 bases). Trimming pared 2 bases from V and 11 bases from J, leaving 19 bases between. The germline V gene encodes CDR1 SNHLY and CDR2 FYNNEI. The CDR3 covers 15 residues. In DNA form, the CDR3 reads TGTGCCAGCAGTGAATTCGGGAGTAGCCGCTCCAAGCAGTTCTTC. Translated, it gives CASSEFGSSRSKQFF.

The table lists this clone with a count of one. V is TRBV28 and J is TRBJ1-1, with D possibly being TRBD1 (6 bases). The CDR3 consists of 14 residues. Germline V gene data show CDR1 as MDHEN and CDR2 as SYDVKM. Deletions cut 3 bases from V and 11 bases from J, with 19 bases between. The DNA of the CDR3 is TGTGCCAGCAGTTTGTGGGAACCCGGGGGCTGGGCTTTCTTT. Translation gives CASSLWEPGGWAFF.

This chain joins TRBV6-5 and TRBJ1-3; possible D gene TRBD1, 5 bases. V was pared by 7 bases and J by 0 bases, with 13 bases between. Germline V gene data show CDR1 as MNHEY and CDR2 as SVGAGI. The CDR3 loop spans 15 amino acids. The CDR3 here is CASIRGFNSGNTIYF. The CDR3 DNA sequence: TGTGCCAGCATTCGGGGCTTTAACTCTGGAAACACCATATATTTT.